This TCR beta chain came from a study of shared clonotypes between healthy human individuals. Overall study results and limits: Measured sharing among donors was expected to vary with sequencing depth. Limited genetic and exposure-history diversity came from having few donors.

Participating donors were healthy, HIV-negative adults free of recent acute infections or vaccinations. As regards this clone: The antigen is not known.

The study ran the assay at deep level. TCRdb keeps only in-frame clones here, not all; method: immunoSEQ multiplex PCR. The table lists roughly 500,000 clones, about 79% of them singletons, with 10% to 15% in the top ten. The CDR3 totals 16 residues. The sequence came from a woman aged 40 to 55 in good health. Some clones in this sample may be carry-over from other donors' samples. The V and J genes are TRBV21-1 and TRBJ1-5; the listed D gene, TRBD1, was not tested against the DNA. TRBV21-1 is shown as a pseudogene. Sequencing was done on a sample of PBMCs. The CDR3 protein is CASSKVGQPVGQPQHF. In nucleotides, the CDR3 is TGTGCCAGCAGCAAAGTTGGACAGCCCGTTGGGCAGCCCCAGCATTTT.